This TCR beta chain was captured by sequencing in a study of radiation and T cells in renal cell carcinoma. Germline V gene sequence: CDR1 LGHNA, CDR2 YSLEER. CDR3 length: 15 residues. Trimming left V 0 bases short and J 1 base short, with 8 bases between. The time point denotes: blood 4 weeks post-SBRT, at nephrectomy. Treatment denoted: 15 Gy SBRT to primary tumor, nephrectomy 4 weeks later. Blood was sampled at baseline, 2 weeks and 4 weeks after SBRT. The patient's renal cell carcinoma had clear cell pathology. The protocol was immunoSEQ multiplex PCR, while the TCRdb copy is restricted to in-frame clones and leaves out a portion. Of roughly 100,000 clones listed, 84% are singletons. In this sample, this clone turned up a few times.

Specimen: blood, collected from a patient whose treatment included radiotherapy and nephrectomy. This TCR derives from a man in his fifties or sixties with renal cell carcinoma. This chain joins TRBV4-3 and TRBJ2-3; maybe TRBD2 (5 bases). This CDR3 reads CASSQDRAGTDTQYF. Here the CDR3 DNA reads TGCGCCAGCAGCCAAGATAGAGCGGGCACAGATACGCAGTATTTT.